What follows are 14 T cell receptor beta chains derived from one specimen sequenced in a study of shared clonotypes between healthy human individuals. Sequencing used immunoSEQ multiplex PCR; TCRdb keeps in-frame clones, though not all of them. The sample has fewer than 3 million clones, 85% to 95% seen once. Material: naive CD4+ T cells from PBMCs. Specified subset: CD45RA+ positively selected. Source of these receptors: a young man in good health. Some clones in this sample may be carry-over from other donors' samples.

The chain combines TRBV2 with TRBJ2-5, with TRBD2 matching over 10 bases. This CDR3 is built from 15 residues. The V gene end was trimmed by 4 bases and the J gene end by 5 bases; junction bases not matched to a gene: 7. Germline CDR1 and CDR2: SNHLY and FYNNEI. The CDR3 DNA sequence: TGTGCCAGCAGTGGAAGCGGGAGGGTTTTGGAGACCCAGTACTTC. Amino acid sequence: CASSGSGRVLETQYF.

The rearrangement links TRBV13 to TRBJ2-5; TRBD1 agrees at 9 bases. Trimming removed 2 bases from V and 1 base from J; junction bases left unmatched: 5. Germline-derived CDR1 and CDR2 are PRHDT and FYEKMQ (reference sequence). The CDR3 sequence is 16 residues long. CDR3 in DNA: TGTGCCAGCAGCTTAAGGGACAGGGCTTTCCAAGAGACCCAGTACTTC. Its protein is CASSLRDRAFQETQYF.

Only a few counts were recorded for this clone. The CDR3 is CASSYSSRADGYTF. The CDR3 DNA is TGTGCCAGCAGTTACTCGAGCAGGGCGGATGGCTACACCTTC. This chain connects TRBV6-5 to TRBJ1-2, with a weak D call TRBD1 (5 bases). The CDR3 is 14 residues long. The V end was cut by 0 bases, the J end by 6 bases, with 11 bases between. CDR1 is MNHEY and CDR2 is SVGAGI in the germline V gene.

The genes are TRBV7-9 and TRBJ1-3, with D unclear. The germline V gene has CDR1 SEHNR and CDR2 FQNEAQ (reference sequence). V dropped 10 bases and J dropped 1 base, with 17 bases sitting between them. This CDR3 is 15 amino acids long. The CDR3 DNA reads TGTGCCACGGGATTCCTCGTCCTTTCTGGAAACACCATATATTTT. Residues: CATGFLVLSGNTIYF.

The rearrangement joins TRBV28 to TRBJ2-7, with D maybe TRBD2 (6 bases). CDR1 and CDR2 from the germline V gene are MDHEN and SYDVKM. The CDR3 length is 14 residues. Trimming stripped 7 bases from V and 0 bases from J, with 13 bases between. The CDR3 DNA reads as TGTGCCAGCACCGAGGGAGGCACCTCCTACGAGCAGTACTTC. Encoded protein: CASTEGGTSYEQYF.

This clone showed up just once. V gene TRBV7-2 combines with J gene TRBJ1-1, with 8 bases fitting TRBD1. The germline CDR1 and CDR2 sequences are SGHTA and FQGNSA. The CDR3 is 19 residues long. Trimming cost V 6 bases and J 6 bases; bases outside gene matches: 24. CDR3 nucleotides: TGTGCCAGCAGGAAAATACGTGGGGCGGGTACAGGGGGTCAAGCTGAAGCTTTCTTT. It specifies CASRKIRGAGTGGQAEAFF.

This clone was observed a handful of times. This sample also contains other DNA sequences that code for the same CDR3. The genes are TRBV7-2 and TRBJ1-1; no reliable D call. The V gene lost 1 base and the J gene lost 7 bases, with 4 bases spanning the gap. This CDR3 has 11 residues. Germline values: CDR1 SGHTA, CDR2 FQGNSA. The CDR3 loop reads CASSLVGEAFF. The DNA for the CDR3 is TGTGCCAGCAGCTTAGTTGGTGAAGCTTTCTTT.

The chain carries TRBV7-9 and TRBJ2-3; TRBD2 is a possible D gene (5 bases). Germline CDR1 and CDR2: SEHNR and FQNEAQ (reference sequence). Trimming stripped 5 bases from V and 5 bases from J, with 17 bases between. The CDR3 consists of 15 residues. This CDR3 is CASSPGRTRQDTQYF. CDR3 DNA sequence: TGTGCCAGCAGCCCCGGACGGACTCGGCAAGATACGCAGTATTTT.

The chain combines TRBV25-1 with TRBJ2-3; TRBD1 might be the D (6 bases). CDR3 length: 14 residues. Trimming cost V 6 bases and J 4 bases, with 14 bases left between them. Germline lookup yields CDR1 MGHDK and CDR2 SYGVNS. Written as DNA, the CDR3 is TGTGCCAGCAGAAAAAGGGGGTTTTCAGATACGCAGTATTTT. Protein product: CASRKRGFSDTQYF.

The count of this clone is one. The CDR3 spells CASGDRGGRPQHF. Here the CDR3 DNA reads TGTGCCAGCGGAGACAGGGGAGGGCGGCCCCAGCATTTT. This chain connects TRBV28 to TRBJ1-5; 8 bases agree with TRBD1. V dropped 8 bases and J dropped 9; count of bases not matched to a gene: 9. Germline lookup yields CDR1 MDHEN and CDR2 SYDVKM. CDR3 length: 13 amino acids. Combining the CDR3 with reference TRBV28 and TRBJ1-5 gives the whole variable domain DVKVTQSSRYLVKRTGEKVFLECVQDMDHENMFWYRQDPGLGLRLIYFSYDVKMKEKGDIPEGYSVSREKKERFSLILESASTNQTSMYLCASGDRGGRPQHFGDGTRLSIL.

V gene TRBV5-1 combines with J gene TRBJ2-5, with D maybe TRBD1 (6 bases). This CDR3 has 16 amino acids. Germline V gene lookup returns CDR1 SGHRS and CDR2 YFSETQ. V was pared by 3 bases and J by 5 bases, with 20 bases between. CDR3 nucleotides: TGCGCCAGCAGCTCCCCCGGGACACGAAAAGGGGAGACCCAGTACTTC. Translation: CASSSPGTRKGETQYF.

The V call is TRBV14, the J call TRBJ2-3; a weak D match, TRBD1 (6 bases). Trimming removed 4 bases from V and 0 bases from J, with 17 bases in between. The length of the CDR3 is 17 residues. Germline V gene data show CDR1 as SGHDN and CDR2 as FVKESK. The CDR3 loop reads CASSRGTGTPSTDTQYF. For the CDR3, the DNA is TGTGCCAGCAGCCGAGGAACCGGGACACCCAGCACAGATACGCAGTATTTT.

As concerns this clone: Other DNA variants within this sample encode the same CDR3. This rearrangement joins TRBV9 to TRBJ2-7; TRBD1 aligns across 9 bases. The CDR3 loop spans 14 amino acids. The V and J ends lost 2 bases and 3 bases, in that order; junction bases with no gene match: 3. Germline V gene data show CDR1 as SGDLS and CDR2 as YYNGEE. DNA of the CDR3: TGTGCCAGCAGCGTGGGGACAGGGAACTACGAGCAGTACTTC. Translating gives CASSVGTGNYEQYF.

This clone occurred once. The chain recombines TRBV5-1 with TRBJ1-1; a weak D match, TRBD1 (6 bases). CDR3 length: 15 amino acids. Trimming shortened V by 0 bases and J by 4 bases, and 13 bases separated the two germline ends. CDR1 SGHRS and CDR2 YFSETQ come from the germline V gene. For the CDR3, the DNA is TGCGCCAGCAGCTTGGCTCGGGGGGCTCCCACTGAAGCTTTCTTT. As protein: CASSLARGAPTEAFF.